A single sample gave rise to the 22 T cell receptor beta chains below, sequenced in a study of blood T cell repertoires in COVID-19. Clones were sequenced by immunoSEQ multiplex PCR, and TCRdb holds only the in-frame ones, with some missing. The sample has about 190,000 clones; roughly 84% are singletons. Material: peripheral blood. Receptors originate from a woman aged 80 or older with acute or convalescent COVID-19.

This clone was picked up one time. The chain has TRBV18 and TRBJ2-2; the D gene is possibly TRBD1 (6 bases). The germline CDR1 and CDR2 sequences are KGHSH and LQKENI. CDR3 length: 16 amino acids. Trimming took off 1 base at V and 4 bases at J, with 13 bases between the two ends. In DNA form, the CDR3 reads TGTGCCAGCTCACCACGGCAAGGGGGTAGCACCGGGGAGCTGTTTTTT. It codes for CASSPRQGGSTGELFF.

This chain connects TRBV11-3 to TRBJ1-4; TRBD1 matches 8 bases. The CDR3 has 20 amino acids. Germline CDR1 reads SGHNT; CDR2 reads YENEEA. With 5 bases clipped from V and 0 bases from J, the junction kept 17 bases outside the gene matches. CDR3 sequence (DNA): TGTGCCAGCAGCCCACTAGCAGGGGGCACCATATCTGCAACTAATGAAAAACTGTTTTTT. Protein product: CASSPLAGGTISATNEKLFF.

This chain connects TRBV4-1 to TRBJ2-3, with 8 bases identical to TRBD2. V lost 1 base, J lost 2 bases, and 8 bases stayed unmatched. Germline loops: CDR1 MGHRA, CDR2 YSYEKL. The CDR3 is made up of 17 amino acids. The CDR3 region is CASSQGSGTSDTDTQYF. The CDR3, as DNA: TGCGCCAGCAGCCAAGGAAGCGGGACTAGTGACACAGATACGCAGTATTTT.

This chain joins TRBV12-5 and TRBJ2-2; tentatively, D is TRBD1 (6 bases). Trimming stripped 3 bases from V and 0 bases from J, with 11 bases between. The germline CDR1 and CDR2 sequences are LGHNT and FRNRAP. The CDR3 contains 16 residues. The CDR3 reads CASGFLDSSNTGELFF. CDR3 bases: TGTGCTAGTGGTTTCCTGGACAGCTCGAACACCGGGGAGCTGTTTTTT.

V is TRBV6-6 and J is TRBJ1-1; D is ambiguous. This CDR3 contains 11 residues. Germline CDR1 is MNHNY and CDR2 is SVGAGI (reference sequence). With 2 bases removed from V and 8 bases from J, the gap between germline ends came to 6 bases. CDR3 residues: CASSYAGEAFF. CDR3 nucleotide sequence: TGTGCCAGCAGTTACGCGGGGGAAGCTTTCTTT.

The chain has TRBV2 and TRBJ2-1; 14 nucleotides agree with TRBD2. V dropped 4 bases and J dropped 1; count of bases not matched to a gene: 3. CDR1 SNHLY and CDR2 FYNNEI come from the germline V gene. The CDR3 loop spans 17 amino acids. The CDR3 here is CASSGLAGGPSYNEQFF. CDR3 DNA sequence: TGTGCCAGCAGTGGACTAGCGGGAGGGCCATCCTACAATGAGCAGTTCTTC.

This clone has only a few counts. The rearrangement uses TRBV30 and TRBJ1-3; perhaps TRBD1 as D (6 bases). The CDR3 is 15 residues long. Germline V lookup: CDR1 GTSNPN, CDR2 SVGIG (reference sequence). V was pared by 2 bases and J by 1 base, with 12 bases between. CDR3 region: CAWSLGATSGNTIYF. The DNA for the CDR3 is TGTGCCTGGAGTCTGGGGGCGACATCTGGAAACACCATATATTTT.

This clone has only a few counts. V is TRBV2 and J is TRBJ2-1; perhaps TRBD2 as D (6 bases). The germline V and J ends were trimmed by 4 bases and 0 bases, with 13 bases remaining between them. Germline-derived CDR1 and CDR2 are SNHLY and FYNNEI. The CDR3 contains 16 residues. CDR3: CASSGNLAISYNEQFF. The CDR3 DNA sequence: TGTGCCAGCAGTGGAAACCTAGCGATCTCCTACAATGAGCAGTTCTTC.

The table lists this clone with a few counts. The chain joins TRBV4-1 to TRBJ2-1; D gene ambiguous. CDR1 and CDR2 from the germline V gene are MGHRA and YSYEKL. The CDR3 consists of 17 residues. V gave up 1 base and J gave up 0 bases, with 13 bases separating them. CDR3 sequence: CASSQGSFTYSYNEQFF. For the CDR3, the DNA is TGCGCCAGCAGCCAAGGTAGCTTTACTTACTCCTACAATGAGCAGTTCTTC.

The V and J genes are TRBV11-3 and TRBJ1-3; weak D call: TRBD1 (5 bases). This CDR3 is 14 amino acids long. V was cut by 5 bases and J by 4 bases, with 12 bases left in between. Per germline, CDR1 SGHNT and CDR2 YENEEA. The CDR3 sequence: CASSNGHSGNTIYF. In DNA, the CDR3 is TGTGCCAGCAGCAACGGACATTCGGGAAACACCATATATTTT.

As for this clone: Sequence at one end of the junction differs from germline and may be a read error. V usage is TRBV7-2 and J usage is TRBJ2-7; 7 bases are a match to TRBD1. The CDR3 contains 12 residues. The germline V gene encodes CDR1 SGHTA and CDR2 FQGNSA. The DNA of the CDR3 is TGTGCCAGCAGCTTAGTGGGACAGCTTTTTGTCTTC. It specifies CASSLVGQLFVF.

The V call is TRBV6-2 or TRBV6-3, the J call TRBJ2-1, with D perhaps TRBD2 (6 bases). Trimming took off 6 bases at V and 0 bases at J, with 12 bases between the two ends. The CDR3 runs to 15 residues. Per the germline V gene, CDR1 is MNHEY and CDR2 is SVGEGT. CDR3 sequence (DNA): TGTGCCAGCAGCTGGGACTCCAGCTCCTACAATGAGCAGTTCTTC. Protein sequence: CASSWDSSSYNEQFF.

The chain combines TRBV5-8 with TRBJ1-1, with D hard to call. V was pared by 6 bases and J by 5 bases, with 14 bases between. This CDR3 is built from 13 residues. Germline loops: CDR1 SGHTS, CDR2 YDEGEE. The CDR3 nucleotides are TGTGCCAGCAATTTTCAGTCCGGGACTGAAGCTTTCTTT. This gives the protein CASNFQSGTEAFF.

The count of this clone is one. The J gene is TRBJ1-2, the V gene TRBV7-2; 8 nucleotides agree with TRBD1. Germline CDR1 is SGHTA and CDR2 is FQGNSA. The length of the CDR3 is 13 residues. V dropped 5 bases and J dropped 6; count of bases not matched to a gene: 5. In DNA form, the CDR3 reads TGTGCCAGCAGCCCGGACAGGGCTAATGGCTACACCTTC. Protein: CASSPDRANGYTF.

The count of this clone is one. This chain connects TRBV2 to TRBJ2-1, with D uncertain. Germline values: CDR1 SNHLY, CDR2 FYNNEI. There are 14 residues in the CDR3. The V gene lost 8 bases and the J gene lost 11 bases, with 22 bases spanning the gap. This CDR3 is CASLNSGLSTKQFF. In nucleotides, the CDR3 is TGTGCCAGCCTAAACTCTGGGCTATCGACGAAGCAGTTCTTC.

The rearrangement uses TRBV28 and TRBJ1-1; 7 bases agree with TRBD1. There are 13 residues in the CDR3. The V gene end was trimmed by 6 bases and the J gene end by 3 bases; junction bases not matched to a gene: 4. The V gene's germline CDR1 is MDHEN and CDR2 SYDVKM. For the CDR3, the DNA is TGTGCCAGCAGGTCGGGACAGTACACTGAAGCTTTCTTT. Amino acid sequence: CASRSGQYTEAFF.

CDR3 region: CASSYSSSEKLFF. CDR3 nucleotide sequence: TGTGCCAGCAGTTACTCGTCATCTGAAAAACTGTTTTTT. V usage is TRBV6-5 and J usage is TRBJ1-4; D gene unclear. Per the germline V gene, CDR1 is MNHEY and CDR2 is SVGAGI. This CDR3 is built from 13 residues. Trimming pared 0 bases from V and 7 bases from J, leaving 6 bases between.

In its sample, this clone was seen a few times. The chain combines TRBV3-1 (or the pseudogene TRBV3-2) with TRBJ2-2; 8 bases line up with TRBD2. The CDR3 contains 17 residues. V lost 0 bases and J lost 4; bases outside the gene matches: 7. Germline CDR1 and CDR2: LGHDT and YNNKEL (reference sequence). CDR3 coding DNA: TGTGCCAGCAGCCAAGATCGGAGGAGCGGGGGCACCGGGGAGCTGTTTTTT. Its protein is CASSQDRRSGGTGELFF.

V is TRBV11-2 and J is TRBJ2-1; TRBD2 aligns across 11 bases. This CDR3 is 16 amino acids long. With V trimmed by 4 bases and J by 7 bases, 9 bases remained unmatched. CDR1 is SGHAT, CDR2 FQNNGV, per germline. CDR3 in amino acids: CASSSLLAGVWNEQFF. The CDR3 nucleotides are TGTGCCAGCAGCTCCCTACTAGCGGGAGTTTGGAATGAGCAGTTCTTC.

The gene calls are TRBV9 and TRBJ1-5; D remains ambiguous. Deletions cut 0 bases from V and 3 bases from J, with 4 bases between. The CDR3 spans 13 residues. The germline CDR1 and CDR2 sequences are SGDLS and YYNGEE. CDR3 residues: CASSVADNQPQHF. Written as DNA, the CDR3 is TGTGCCAGCAGCGTAGCAGACAATCAGCCCCAGCATTTT.

The gene calls are TRBV7-2 and TRBJ1-1, with TRBD1 identical over 7 bases. The CDR3 runs to 16 residues. The germline V gene encodes CDR1 SGHTA and CDR2 FQGNSA. V lost 4 bases to trimming and J lost 0 bases; unmatched junction nucleotides: 8. The DNA for the CDR3 is TGTGCCAGCAGCTGGAAATGGGACAGCATGAACACTGAAGCTTTCTTT. This gives the protein CASSWKWDSMNTEAFF.

This clone was recorded a few times. The rearrangement joins TRBV27 to TRBJ1-2; 7 positions match TRBD1. V was pared by 6 bases and J by 3 bases, with 10 bases of the junction left unmatched. The germline V gene encodes CDR1 MNHEY and CDR2 SMNVEV (reference sequence). This CDR3 contains 15 residues. The CDR3 nucleotides read TGTGCCAGCAGGCCAAGAACAGGGGTCCACTATGGCTACACCTTC. This codes for CASRPRTGVHYGYTF.